This T cell receptor beta chain was recovered during a study of immune heterogeneity within non-small cell lung tumors. The wider study: Histology included a few squamous cell carcinomas, over 8 non-squamous carcinomas and 1 unspecified tumor. Study-level points and caveats: Some T-cell receptor beta clonotypes occurred at high frequency. These high-frequency clonotypes were largely distinct between individual patients.

Note on this clonotype: Its antigen is as yet unknown.

Template material comprised bulk tumor genomic DNA at around 600 ng per sample. Several biopsies per primary tumor were taken during surgery, spaced as far apart as possible. Patients with untreated, newly diagnosed non-small cell lung cancer underwent curative surgery. Donors comprised newly diagnosed non-small cell lung cancer patients undergoing surgery with curative intent. TCR beta CDR3 was amplified by multiplex PCR, first round around 10 cycles, 32 V and 13 J primers. TCRdb recomputed calls from the multiplex PCR reads with MiXCR, one row per CDR3 protein. This table has 20,000 to 25,000 distinct CDR3 sequences, roughly 30% appearing once. This CDR3 has 15 amino acids. The V and J ends lost 4 bases and 8 bases, in that order; junction bases with no gene match: 13. In germline, CDR1 is DFQATT, CDR2 SNEGSKA (reference sequence).

The TCR originated in a man aged 40-49 years with non-small cell lung cancer. The chain has TRBV20-1 and TRBJ2-1; 8 bases line up with TRBD2. The sample was lung tumor tissue. The CDR3: CSAKPTFAGGHEQFF. In nucleotides, the CDR3 is TGCAGTGCTAAACCCACATTCGCGGGAGGCCATGAGCAGTTCTTC.